This TCR beta chain derives from a study of blood T cell repertoires in COVID-19. On the study more broadly: PBMCs, B-cell-depleted T cells, or T cells provided the cDNA or gDNA that made up the material.

Some clones are missing from TCRdb's copy, which holds only in-frame ones; the method was immunoSEQ multiplex PCR. Among 200,000 or so clones listed, 70% to 90% were seen once. The CDR3 is 14 residues long. Germline V lookup: CDR1 SGHTS, CDR2 YDEGEE. Trimming shortened V by 0 bases and J by 1 base, and 7 bases separated the two germline ends. Enrollees, roughly 18 to 90 years old, lived in fewer than 25 US areas. Which cohort a participant joined came from the clinical history participants gave. For recovered donors of Cohort 3, there were two negative PCRs, clearance, or symptom resolution. Sequences were obtained from PBMCs or T cells enriched from blood (not recorded which). This sequence was found in a man aged 25-40 years who had recovered from COVID-19. This chain links TRBV5-8 with TRBJ1-1; D unresolved. The CDR3 nucleotides read TGTGCCAGCAGCTTGGGCCAGTGGAACACTGAAGCTTTCTTT. It encodes CASSLGQWNTEAFF.